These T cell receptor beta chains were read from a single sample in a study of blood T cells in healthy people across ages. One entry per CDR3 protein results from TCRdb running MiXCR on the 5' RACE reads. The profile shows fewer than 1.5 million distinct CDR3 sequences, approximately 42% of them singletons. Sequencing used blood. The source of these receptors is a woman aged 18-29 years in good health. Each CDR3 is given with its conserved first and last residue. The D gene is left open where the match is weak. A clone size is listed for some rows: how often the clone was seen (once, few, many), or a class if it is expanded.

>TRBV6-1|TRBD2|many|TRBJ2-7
CASSEKWLAGGYEQYF
TGTGCCAGCAGTGAGAAGTGGCTAGCGGGAGGCTACGAGCAGTACTTC
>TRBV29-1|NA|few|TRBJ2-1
CSASYSYNEQFF
TGCAGCGCCTCTTATTCCTACAATGAGCAGTTCTTC
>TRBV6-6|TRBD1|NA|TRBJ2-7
CASSLPGQGPGEQYF
TGTGCCAGCAGTCTACCGGGACAGGGCCCCGGCGAGCAGTACTTC
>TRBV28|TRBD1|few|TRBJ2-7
CASSPGDRGAYEQYF
TGTGCCAGCAGTCCAGGGGACAGGGGAGCCTACGAGCAGTACTTC
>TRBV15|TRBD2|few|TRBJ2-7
CATSRDYPYEQYF
TGTGCCACCAGCCGGGACTATCCCTACGAGCAGTACTTC
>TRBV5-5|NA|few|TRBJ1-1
CASSAFSGANTEAFF
TGTGCCAGCAGCGCTTTTTCGGGAGCGAACACTGAAGCTTTCTTT
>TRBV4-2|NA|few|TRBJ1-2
CASRLSASYGYTF
TGTGCCAGCAGGTTATCCGCCAGCTATGGCTACACCTTC
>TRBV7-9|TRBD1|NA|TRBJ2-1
CASSFTGQIYNEQFF
TGTGCCAGCAGCTTTACGGGACAGATTTACAATGAGCAGTTCTTC
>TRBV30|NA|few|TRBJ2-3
CAWSEPSLQWDTQYF
TGTGCCTGGAGTGAACCTAGTCTACAATGGGATACGCAGTATTTT
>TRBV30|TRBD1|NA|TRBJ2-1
CAWSTGTGEDEQFF
TGTGCCTGGAGTACAGGGACAGGGGAGGATGAGCAGTTCTTC
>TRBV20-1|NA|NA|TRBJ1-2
CSAYRAGANYGYTF
TGCAGTGCCTATAGGGCCGGGGCTAACTATGGCTACACCTTC
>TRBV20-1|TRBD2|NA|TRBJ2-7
CSARAAGTSGSPNEQYF
TGCAGTGCTAGGGCTGCCGGGACTAGCGGGAGTCCCAATGAGCAGTACTTC
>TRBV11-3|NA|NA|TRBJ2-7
CASSVVWGNEQYF
TGTGCCAGCAGCGTAGTCTGGGGCAATGAGCAGTACTTC
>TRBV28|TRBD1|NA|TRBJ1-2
CASSLGQGVNDGYTF
TGTGCCAGCAGTTTGGGTCAGGGGGTCAACGATGGCTACACCTTC
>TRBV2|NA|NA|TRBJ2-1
CASMGSSSYNEQFF
TGTGCCAGCATGGGCAGTAGCTCCTACAATGAGCAGTTCTTC
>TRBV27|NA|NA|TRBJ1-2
CASSGRLAGYTF
TGTGCCAGCTCCGGTAGACTCGCCGGCTACACCTTC
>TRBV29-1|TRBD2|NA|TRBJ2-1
CSGLAGGYNEQFF
TGCAGCGGTTTGGCGGGAGGGTACAATGAGCAGTTCTTC
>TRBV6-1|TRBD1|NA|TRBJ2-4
CASSGRDRVVKNIQYF
TGTGCCAGCAGTGGCCGGGACAGGGTCGTCAAAAACATTCAGTACTTC
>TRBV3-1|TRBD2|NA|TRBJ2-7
CASSETSGVQGEQYF
TGTGCCAGCAGCGAGACTAGCGGAGTACAGGGCGAGCAGTACTTC
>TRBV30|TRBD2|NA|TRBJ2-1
CAWSVQRGFNEQFF
TGTGCCTGGAGTGTACAGCGGGGGTTCAATGAGCAGTTCTTC
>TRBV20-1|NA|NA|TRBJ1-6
CSAKRPAYSPLHF
TGCAGTGCTAAGAGACCCGCTTATTCACCCCTCCACTTT
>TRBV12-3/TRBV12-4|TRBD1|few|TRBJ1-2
CASILGTGRAGYTF
TGTGCCAGCATTCTCGGGACAGGGCGGGCTGGCTACACCTTC
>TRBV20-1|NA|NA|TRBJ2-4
CSARDIGKNIQYF
TGCAGTGCTAGAGATATAGGCAAAAACATTCAGTACTTC
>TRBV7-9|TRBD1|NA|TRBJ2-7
CASSPLGDRPYEQYF
TGTGCCAGCAGCCCCCTAGGGGACAGACCCTACGAGCAGTACTTC
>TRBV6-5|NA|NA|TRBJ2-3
CASSHTNTDTQYF
TGTGCCAGCAGCCACACAAACACAGATACGCAGTATTTT
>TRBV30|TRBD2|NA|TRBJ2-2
CAWSSPSGRPPGGELFF
TGTGCCTGGAGTTCCCCTAGCGGGAGGCCCCCCGGCGGGGAGCTGTTTTTT
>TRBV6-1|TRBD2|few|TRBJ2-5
CASSGRLAMVQETQYF
TGTGCCAGCAGTGGACGACTAGCGATGGTACAAGAGACCCAGTACTTC
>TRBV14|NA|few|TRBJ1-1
CASSRDRLNTEAFF
TGTGCCAGCAGCCGTGACAGACTGAACACTGAAGCTTTCTTT
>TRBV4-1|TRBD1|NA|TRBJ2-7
CAGSLFRDRGNEQYF
TGCGCCGGCAGCCTCTTTCGGGACAGGGGGAACGAGCAGTACTTC